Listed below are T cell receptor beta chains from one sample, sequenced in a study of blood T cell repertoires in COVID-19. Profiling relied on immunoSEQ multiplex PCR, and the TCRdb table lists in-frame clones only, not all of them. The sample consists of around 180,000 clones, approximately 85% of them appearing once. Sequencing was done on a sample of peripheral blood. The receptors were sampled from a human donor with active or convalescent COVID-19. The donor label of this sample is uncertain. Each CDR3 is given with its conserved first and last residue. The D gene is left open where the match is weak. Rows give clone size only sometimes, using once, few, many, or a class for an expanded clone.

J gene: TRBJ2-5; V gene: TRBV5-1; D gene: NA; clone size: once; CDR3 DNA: TGCGCCAGCAGCCCCGACAGGGGGCTAGCGGGACAAGAGACCCAGTACTTC; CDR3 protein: CASSPDRGLAGQETQYF
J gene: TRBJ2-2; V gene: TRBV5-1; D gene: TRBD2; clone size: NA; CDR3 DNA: TGCGCCAGCAGCTTGGCCGCGGGAGGCGGAACCGGGGAGCTGTTTTTT; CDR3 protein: CASSLAAGGGTGELFF
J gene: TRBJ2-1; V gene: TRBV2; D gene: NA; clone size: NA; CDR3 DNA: TGTGCCAGCAGTGCGGGACACCCTGGGGATGAGCAGTTCTTC; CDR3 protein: CASSAGHPGDEQFF
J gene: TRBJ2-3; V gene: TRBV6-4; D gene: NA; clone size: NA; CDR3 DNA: TGTGCCAGCAGTGATCGGTCCCTAGCCGGTACGCAGTATTTT; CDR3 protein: CASSDRSLAGTQYF
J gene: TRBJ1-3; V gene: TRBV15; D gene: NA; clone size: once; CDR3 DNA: TGTGCCACCAGCAGAGACTTGGTTGGCGGGAACACCATATATTTT; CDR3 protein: CATSRDLVGGNTIYF
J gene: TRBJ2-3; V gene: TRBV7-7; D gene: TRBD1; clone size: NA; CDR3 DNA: TGTGCCAGCAGCTACGGACAGGGTACAGATACGCAGTATTTT; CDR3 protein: CASSYGQGTDTQYF
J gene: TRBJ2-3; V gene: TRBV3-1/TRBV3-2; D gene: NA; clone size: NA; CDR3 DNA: TGTGCCAGCAGCCAGAGTTCCGGGACTCGATCCTTGTCGCAGTATTTT; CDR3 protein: CASSQSSGTRSLSQYF
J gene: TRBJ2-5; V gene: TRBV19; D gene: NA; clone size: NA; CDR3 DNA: TGTGCCAGTAGTACAAACAGGGCCGAGACCCAGTACTTC; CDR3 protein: CASSTNRAETQYF
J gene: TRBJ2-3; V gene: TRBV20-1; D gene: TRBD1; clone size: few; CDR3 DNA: TGCAGTGCTAGTGGCACAGGGGGCACAGATACGCAGTATTTT; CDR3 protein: CSASGTGGTDTQYF
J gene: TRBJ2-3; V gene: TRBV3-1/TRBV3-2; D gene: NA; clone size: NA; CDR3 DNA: TGTGCCAGCAGCCTACCCAGAAGGACAGCGACAGATACGCAGTATTTT; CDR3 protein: CASSLPRRTATDTQYF
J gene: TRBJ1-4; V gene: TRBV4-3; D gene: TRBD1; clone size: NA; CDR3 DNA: TGCGCCAGCAGCGGCCGGACAGGGCTGAGTGAAAAACTGTTTTTT; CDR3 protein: CASSGRTGLSEKLFF
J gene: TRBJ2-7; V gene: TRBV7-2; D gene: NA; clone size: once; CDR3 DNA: TGTGCCAGCAGCTTATTGCTAGAGTACGAGCAGTACTTC; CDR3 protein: CASSLLLEYEQYF
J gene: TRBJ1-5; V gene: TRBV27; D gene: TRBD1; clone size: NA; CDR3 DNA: TGTGCCAGCAGTTTACAGGGGGCCTTGACCTACAATCAGCCCCAGCATTTT; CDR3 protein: CASSLQGALTYNQPQHF
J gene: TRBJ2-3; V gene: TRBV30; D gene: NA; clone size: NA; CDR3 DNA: TGTGCCTGGAGTGTTGAGCGGGCTCATCAGTATTTT; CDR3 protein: CAWSVERAHQYF
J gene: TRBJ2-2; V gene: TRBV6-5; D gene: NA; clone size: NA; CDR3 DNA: TGTGCCAGCAGACCCGGACAGCTTAACACCGGGGAGCTGTTTTTT; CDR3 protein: CASRPGQLNTGELFF
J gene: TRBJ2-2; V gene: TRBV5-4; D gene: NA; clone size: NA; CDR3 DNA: TGTGCCAGCAGCCGACCTACAGGCGGCGGCACCGGGGAGCTGTTTTTT; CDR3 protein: CASSRPTGGGTGELFF
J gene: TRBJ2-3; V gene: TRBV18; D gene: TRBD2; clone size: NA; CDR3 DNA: TGTGCCAGCTCAAGACCCGCGGGGGGGCCCGGTACAGATACGCAGTATTTT; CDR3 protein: CASSRPAGGPGTDTQYF
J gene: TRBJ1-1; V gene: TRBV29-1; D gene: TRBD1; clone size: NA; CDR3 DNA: TGCAGCGTTGACAGGGGGACCACTGAAGCTTTCTTT; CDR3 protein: CSVDRGTTEAFF
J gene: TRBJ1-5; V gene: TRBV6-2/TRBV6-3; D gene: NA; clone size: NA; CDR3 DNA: TGTGCCAGCAGTCTGGACCTCCCAGGGCAGCCCCAGCATTTT; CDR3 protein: CASSLDLPGQPQHF
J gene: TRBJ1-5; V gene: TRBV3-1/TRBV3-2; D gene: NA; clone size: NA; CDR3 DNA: TGTGCCAGCAGAAATACAGGGAGCAATCAGCCCCAGCATTTT; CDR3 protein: CASRNTGSNQPQHF
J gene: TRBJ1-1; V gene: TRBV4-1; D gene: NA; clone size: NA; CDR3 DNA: TGCGCCAGCAGTCCGGGGGTACTGAACACTGAAGCTTTCTTT; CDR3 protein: CASSPGVLNTEAFF
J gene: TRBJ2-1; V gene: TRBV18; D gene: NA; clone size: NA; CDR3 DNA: TGTGCCAGCTCACCACCGTCTCTAGCGACCACCAAGCAGTTCTTC; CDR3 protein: CASSPPSLATTKQFF
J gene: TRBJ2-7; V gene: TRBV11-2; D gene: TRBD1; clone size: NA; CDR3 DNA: TGTGCCAGCAGCCCTTTTACCGGGACAGGGTCCTACGAGCAGTACTTC; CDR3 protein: CASSPFTGTGSYEQYF
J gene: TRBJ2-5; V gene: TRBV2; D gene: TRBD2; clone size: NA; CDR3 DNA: TGTGCCAGCAGACGGGACCGGGGACTAGCGGCCAGAGAGACCCAGTACTTC; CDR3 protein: CASRRDRGLAARETQYF
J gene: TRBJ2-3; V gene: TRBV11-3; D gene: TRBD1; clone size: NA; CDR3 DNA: TGTGCCAGCAGCTTAGGGACAGGGGGTCCAGATACGCAGTATTTT; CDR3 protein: CASSLGTGGPDTQYF
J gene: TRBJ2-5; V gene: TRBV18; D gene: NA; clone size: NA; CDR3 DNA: TGTGCCAGCTCACCACAGGGGATCGAGACCCAGTACTTC; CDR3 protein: CASSPQGIETQYF
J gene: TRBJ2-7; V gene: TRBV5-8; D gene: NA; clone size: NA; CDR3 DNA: TGTGCCAGCAGCTTGGCCGGGACTGCCCAATACGAGCAGTACTTC; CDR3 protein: CASSLAGTAQYEQYF
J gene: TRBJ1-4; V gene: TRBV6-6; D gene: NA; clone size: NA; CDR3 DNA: TGTGCCAGCTCAGTTAATGAAAAACTGTTTTTT; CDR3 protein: CASSVNEKLFF
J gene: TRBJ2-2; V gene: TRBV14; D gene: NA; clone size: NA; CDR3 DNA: TGTGCCAGCAGCCGCAGACAGACGATGAACACCGGGGAGCTGTTTTTT; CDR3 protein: CASSRRQTMNTGELFF
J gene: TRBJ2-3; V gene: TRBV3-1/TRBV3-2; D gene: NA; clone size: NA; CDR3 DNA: TGTGCCAGCAGCCAAAAGGGGGCAGATACGCAGTATTTT; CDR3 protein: CASSQKGADTQYF
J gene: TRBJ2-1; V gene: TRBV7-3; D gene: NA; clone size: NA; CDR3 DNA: TGTGCCAGCAGTCGGACTGCTCGGAGTGAGCAGTTCTTC; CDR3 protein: CASSRTARSEQFF
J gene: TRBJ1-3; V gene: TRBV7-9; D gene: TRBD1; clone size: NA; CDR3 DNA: TGTGCCAGCAGCCGGGGACAGACCTCTGGAAACACCATATATTTT; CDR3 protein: CASSRGQTSGNTIYF
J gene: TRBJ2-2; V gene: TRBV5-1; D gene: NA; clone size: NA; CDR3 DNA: TGCGCCAGCAGCTGGGGCGTAGACACCGGGGAGCTGTTTTTT; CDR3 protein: CASSWGVDTGELFF
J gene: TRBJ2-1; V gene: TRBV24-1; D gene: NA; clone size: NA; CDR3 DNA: TGTGCCACCAGTGATAGACAGGCTTGGGACAATGAGCAGTTCTTC; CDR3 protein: CATSDRQAWDNEQFF
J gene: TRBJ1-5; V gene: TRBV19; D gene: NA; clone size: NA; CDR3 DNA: TGTGCCTCGAGAGGGCGGCGCCTTAGCAATCAGCCCCAGCATTTT; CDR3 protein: CASRGRRLSNQPQHF
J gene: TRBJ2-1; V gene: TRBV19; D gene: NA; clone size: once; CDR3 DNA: TGTGCCAGTAGTATATACCCACAGGCACAAAACAATGAGCAGTTCTTC; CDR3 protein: CASSIYPQAQNNEQFF
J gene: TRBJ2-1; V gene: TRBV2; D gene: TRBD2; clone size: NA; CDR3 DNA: TGTGCCAGCAGTGAAGGACTAGCGGGAATCGTGGGCAATGAGCAGTTCTTC; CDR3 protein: CASSEGLAGIVGNEQFF